A single sample is the source of the 23 T cell receptor beta chains below, sequenced in a study of T cell changes during pregnancy in multiple sclerosis. Libraries were prepared by immunoSEQ multiplex PCR; TCRdb keeps only in-frame clonotypes and omits some of them. The sample yields 60,000 to 85,000 clones, 75% to 95% seen once. The specimen comprised peripheral blood, sampled in the first trimester of pregnancy. The receptors were sampled from a female donor with multiple sclerosis, enrolled in a pregnancy study.

The chain combines TRBV7-9 with TRBJ2-7; TRBD1 matches at 8 bases. Trimming cost V 6 bases and J 1 base; bases outside gene matches: 5. The CDR3 sequence is 14 residues long. The germline gives CDR1 SEHNR, CDR2 FQNEAQ (reference sequence). CDR3: CASSSTGGSYEQYF. The CDR3 coding sequence is TGTGCCAGCAGTTCAACAGGGGGTTCCTACGAGCAGTACTTC.

The chain carries TRBV21-1 and TRBJ2-3; the table gives TRBD2 as D, unverified against the DNA. TRBV21-1 is a documented pseudogene. The CDR3 sequence is 20 residues long. CDR3 DNA: TGTGCCAGCAGCAAATCCAACCTGGGACTAGATCCGAAAAACACAGATACGCAGTATTTT. It is translated as CASSKSNLGLDPKNTDTQYF.

The chain has TRBV5-1 and TRBJ1-4, with 7 bases aligning to TRBD1. Losses at the gene ends were 3 bases for V and 0 bases for J; bases not matched to a gene: 8. Germline V gives CDR1 SGHRS, CDR2 YFSETQ. The length of the CDR3 is 17 residues. The chain's CDR3 is CASSWPGTEATNEKLFF. The CDR3 nucleotides read TGCGCCAGCAGCTGGCCCGGGACAGAAGCAACTAATGAAAAACTGTTTTTT.

The chain has TRBV29-1 and TRBJ1-1; D remains ambiguous. CDR1 and CDR2 (germline): SQVTM, ANQGSEA. The CDR3 runs to 15 residues. V lost 6 bases, J lost 0 bases, and 17 bases lay in between. CDR3 loop: CSVSAPPTVNTEAFF. The CDR3 bases are TGCAGCGTCTCCGCCCCCCCTACAGTGAACACTGAAGCTTTCTTT.

The V gene is TRBV5-4, the J gene TRBJ2-2; D gene ambiguous. The V end was cut by 4 bases, the J end by 7 bases, with 20 bases between. The length of the CDR3 is 16 residues. CDR1 is SGHNT and CDR2 is YYREEE in the germline V gene (reference sequence). The CDR3 DNA sequence: TGTGCCAGCAGCCGACTCCTTGACGGGTCCGGCGGGGAGCTGTTTTTT. It specifies CASSRLLDGSGGELFF.

The V gene is TRBV10-1, the J gene TRBJ2-1; 7 nucleotides agree with TRBD2. V lost 6 bases, J lost 0 bases, and 5 bases stayed unmatched. From germline, CDR1 is WNHNN and CDR2 SYGVQD (reference sequence). The CDR3 consists of 15 residues. The chain's CDR3 is CASSPAGSSYNEQFF. The CDR3 nucleotides are TGCGCCAGCAGCCCAGCGGGGAGCTCCTACAATGAGCAGTTCTTC.

The chain uses TRBV6-5 and TRBJ2-7, with TRBD1 matching 7 bases. The germline V gene encodes CDR1 MNHEY and CDR2 SVGAGI. Germline trimming cut 2 bases from V and 4 bases from J; bases unmatched to any gene: 5. CDR3 length equals 14 residues. The CDR3, as DNA: TGTGCCAGCAGTTACCATGGGACAGAGTACGAGCAGTACTTC. Amino acids: CASSYHGTEYEQYF.

This chain joins TRBV13 and TRBJ2-1, with 14 nucleotides matching TRBD2. This CDR3 contains 21 residues. V lost 5 bases and J lost 8; bases outside the gene matches: 23. From germline, CDR1 is PRHDT and CDR2 FYEKMQ (reference sequence). As DNA, the CDR3 is TGTGCCAGCAGCCTACCGAGACCGGGACTAGCGGGAGAAAGGAAGGTCGATGAGCAGTTCTTC. This codes for CASSLPRPGLAGERKVDEQFF.

This clone was picked up a small number of times. The chain is built from TRBV7-9 and TRBJ2-5, with 8 bases that match TRBD1. V gave up 5 bases and J gave up 5 bases; unmatched junction bases: 4. The CDR3 has 13 residues. CDR1 SEHNR and CDR2 FQNEAQ come from the germline V gene (reference sequence). The CDR3 loop reads CASSDRGGETQYF. The CDR3 nucleotides are TGTGCCAGCAGCGACAGGGGTGGGGAGACCCAGTACTTC.

The chain links TRBV9 to TRBJ1-2, with D perhaps TRBD1 (5 bases). CDR3 length equals 13 residues. V was pared by 4 bases and J by 6 bases, with 13 bases between. The V gene's germline CDR1 is SGDLS and CDR2 YYNGEE. Here the CDR3 reads CASSSRVIDGYTF. Here the CDR3 DNA reads TGTGCCAGCAGCAGCAGGGTAATCGATGGCTACACCTTC.

This chain connects TRBV7-2 to TRBJ2-1; 13 nucleotides align to TRBD2. Germline lookup yields CDR1 SGHTA and CDR2 FQGNSA. There are 15 residues in the CDR3. The V and J ends lost 5 bases and 8 bases, in that order; junction bases with no gene match: 6. The CDR3 loop is CASSDRTSGSYEQFF. The CDR3 DNA reads TGTGCCAGCAGCGATCGGACTAGCGGGAGTTATGAGCAGTTCTTC.

The rearrangement joins TRBV27 to TRBJ2-5; perhaps TRBD2 as D (6 bases). The CDR3 is 14 residues long. Trimming pared 2 bases from V and 5 bases from J, leaving 12 bases between. The germline CDR1 and CDR2 sequences are MNHEY and SMNVEV (reference sequence). The DNA of the CDR3 is TGTGCCAGCAGTTTAAGCCGTGGGGGGGAGACCCAGTACTTC. As protein: CASSLSRGGETQYF.

This clone was counted a single time. Germline is not matched at one junction end, which may reflect a read error. V and J are TRBV6-6 and TRBJ1-1; D not resolved. Germline assignment: CDR1 MNHNY and CDR2 SVGAGI (reference sequence). This CDR3 comprises 14 residues. The CDR3 reads CASSYGGFEGRSSF. The CDR3 coding sequence is TGTGCCAGCAGTTACGGAGGGTTCGAAGGTCGTTCCTCCTTT.

J is TRBJ2-2 and V is TRBV6-6; D ambiguous. Germline values: CDR1 MNHNY, CDR2 SVGAGI (reference sequence). The CDR3 has 14 amino acids. Trimming pared 4 bases from V and 0 bases from J, leaving 6 bases between. CDR3 sequence: CASSSDANTGELFF. The CDR3 region has the DNA TGTGCCAGCAGTTCAGATGCGAACACCGGGGAGCTGTTTTTT.

V usage is TRBV30 and J usage is TRBJ1-5; D may be TRBD1 (6 bases). Germline values: CDR1 GTSNPN, CDR2 SVGIG (reference sequence). The CDR3 length is 13 residues. Trimming shortened V by 0 bases and J by 4 bases, and 7 bases separated the two germline ends. The CDR3: CAWSVQGNQPQHF. CDR3 DNA sequence: TGTGCCTGGAGTGTACAGGGAAATCAGCCCCAGCATTTT.

This clone occurred a few times. The chain is built from TRBV7-6 and TRBJ2-7; 7 bases are a match to TRBD1. The CDR3 totals 14 residues. J lost 5 bases, V lost 1 base, and 5 bases had no gene match. Looked up from germline, CDR1 is SGHVS and CDR2 is FNYEAQ. The CDR3 region is CASSLGAGGNEQYF. The CDR3 nucleotides are TGTGCCAGCAGCTTAGGGGCAGGGGGTAACGAGCAGTACTTC.

The V call is TRBV4-2, the J call TRBJ2-5, with 10 bases identical to TRBD2. The CDR3 has 15 residues. Germline loops: CDR1 LGHNA, CDR2 YNFKEQ. With V trimmed by 5 bases and J by 5 bases, 8 bases remained unmatched. In nucleotides, the CDR3 is TGTGCCAGCAGCTCCCCCGGGACTAGCGTGGAGACCCAGTACTTC. Protein: CASSSPGTSVETQYF.

V is TRBV11-3 and J is TRBJ2-2, with D perhaps matching TRBD2 (5 bases). Germline CDR1 is SGHNT and CDR2 is YENEEA. Deletions cut 2 bases from V and 7 bases from J, with 8 bases between. This CDR3 contains 13 residues. CDR3 bases: TGTGCCAGCAGCTTAATACGGGGCGGGGAGCTGTTTTTT. Translating it yields CASSLIRGGELFF.

The V and J genes are TRBV5-1 and TRBJ2-7; 7 bases match TRBD1. Looked up from germline, CDR1 is SGHRS and CDR2 is YFSETQ. This CDR3 is 13 amino acids long. J gave up 5 bases and V 3 bases, and 5 bases lay outside the gene matches. CDR3 amino acids: CASSSSGTDEQYF. CDR3 nucleotides: TGCGCCAGCAGCTCCTCCGGGACAGACGAGCAGTACTTC.

The V and J genes are TRBV4-2 and TRBJ2-1; perhaps TRBD2 as D (5 bases). There are 14 residues in the CDR3. Trimming took 3 bases from V and 10 from J, leaving 16 bases between them. CDR1 and CDR2 (germline): LGHNA, YNFKEQ. The CDR3 nucleotides are TGTGCCAGCAGCCAGGGGATCGGGGTACGGGAGCAGTTCTTC. Translated, it gives CASSQGIGVREQFF.

The genes are TRBV9 and TRBJ2-3; weak D call: TRBD2 (5 bases). This CDR3 has 18 residues. The germline V gene has CDR1 SGDLS and CDR2 YYNGEE. Trimming cost V 0 bases and J 2 bases, with 19 bases left between them. The CDR3 protein is CASSVGQQRTPVTDTQYF. As DNA, the CDR3 is TGTGCCAGCAGCGTAGGGCAGCAGCGGACCCCGGTCACAGATACGCAGTATTTT.

The chain carries TRBV7-2 and TRBJ1-4, with D possibly being TRBD1 (5 bases). V was clipped by 2 bases and J by 3 bases, with 10 bases between them. The CDR3 runs to 15 residues. Germline V gene lookup returns CDR1 SGHTA and CDR2 FQGNSA. The CDR3 protein is CASSLQGPANEKLFF. For the CDR3, the DNA is TGTGCCAGCAGCTTACAGGGTCCCGCTAATGAAAAACTGTTTTTT.

The chain links TRBV6-5 to TRBJ1-5, with D uncertain. Germline CDR1 reads MNHEY; CDR2 reads SVGAGI. V lost 2 bases and J lost 0, with 11 bases in between. The CDR3 contains 16 residues. The CDR3 loop reads CASSYRRPSSNQPQHF. The DNA for the CDR3 is TGTGCCAGCAGTTACAGAAGGCCTAGTAGCAATCAGCCCCAGCATTTT.